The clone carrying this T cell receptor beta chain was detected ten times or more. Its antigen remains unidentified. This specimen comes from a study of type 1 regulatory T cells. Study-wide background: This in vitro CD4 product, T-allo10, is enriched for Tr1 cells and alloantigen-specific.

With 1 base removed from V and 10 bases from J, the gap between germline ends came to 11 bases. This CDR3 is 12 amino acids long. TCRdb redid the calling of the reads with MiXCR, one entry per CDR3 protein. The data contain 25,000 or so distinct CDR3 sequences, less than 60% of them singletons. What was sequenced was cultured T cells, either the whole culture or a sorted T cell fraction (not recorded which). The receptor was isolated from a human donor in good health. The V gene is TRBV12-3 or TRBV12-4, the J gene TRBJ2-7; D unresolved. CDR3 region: CASSLVAGGQYF. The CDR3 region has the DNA TGTGCCAGCAGTTTAGTGGCAGGCGGACAGTACTTC.